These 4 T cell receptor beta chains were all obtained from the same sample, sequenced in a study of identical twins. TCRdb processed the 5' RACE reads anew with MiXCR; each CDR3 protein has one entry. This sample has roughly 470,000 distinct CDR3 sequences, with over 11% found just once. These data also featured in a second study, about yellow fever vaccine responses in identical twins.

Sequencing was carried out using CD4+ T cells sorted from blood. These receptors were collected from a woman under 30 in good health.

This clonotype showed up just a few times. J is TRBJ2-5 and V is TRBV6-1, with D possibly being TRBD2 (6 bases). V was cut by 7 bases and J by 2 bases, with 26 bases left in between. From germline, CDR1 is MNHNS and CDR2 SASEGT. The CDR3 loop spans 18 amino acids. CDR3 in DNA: TGTGCCAGCATCAAATCGGCGGGACGGGGACCCCTACAAGAGACCCAGTACTTC. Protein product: CASIKSAGRGPLQETQYF.

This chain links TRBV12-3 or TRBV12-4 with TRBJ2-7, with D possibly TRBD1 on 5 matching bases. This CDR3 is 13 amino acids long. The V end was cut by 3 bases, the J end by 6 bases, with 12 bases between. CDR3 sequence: CASSFQGGSEQYF. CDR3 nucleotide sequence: TGTGCCAGCAGTTTTCAGGGTGGCAGCGAGCAGTACTTC.

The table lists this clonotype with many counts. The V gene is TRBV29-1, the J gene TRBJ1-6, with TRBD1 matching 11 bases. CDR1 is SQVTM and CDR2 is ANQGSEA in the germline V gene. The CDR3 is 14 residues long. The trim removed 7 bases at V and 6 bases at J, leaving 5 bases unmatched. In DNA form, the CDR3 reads TGCAGCGCCCGGACAGGGGGCCCTAATTCACCCCTCCACTTT. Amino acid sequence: CSARTGGPNSPLHF.

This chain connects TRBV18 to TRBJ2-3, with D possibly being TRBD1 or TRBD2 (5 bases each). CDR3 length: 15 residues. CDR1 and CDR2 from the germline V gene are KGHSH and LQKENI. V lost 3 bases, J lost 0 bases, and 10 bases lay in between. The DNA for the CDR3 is TGTGCCAGCTCACCCCGCTGGGACAGCACAGATACGCAGTATTTT. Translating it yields CASSPRWDSTDTQYF.